Listed below are T cell receptor beta chains from one sample, sequenced in a study of blood T cell repertoires in COVID-19. Sequenced by immunoSEQ multiplex PCR; TCRdb stores in-frame clones only, minus some. The data show about 250,000 clones, 85% to 90% seen once. Sample: PBMCs or T cells enriched from blood (not recorded which). These receptors were obtained from a man in his forties or fifties who had recovered from COVID-19. CDR3s include the opening cysteine and the closing phenylalanine or tryptophan. Fields, in order: CDR3 protein, CDR3 length, V gene.

CDR3 protein: CASTRLRGNTIYF
CDR3 length: 13
V gene: TRBV2

CDR3 protein: CAIRPGDSGETQYF
CDR3 length: 14
V gene: TRBV10-3

CDR3 protein: CASSLGYALAGGTGELFF
CDR3 length: 18
V gene: TRBV5-5

CDR3 protein: CASSGVEDQPQHF
CDR3 length: 13
V gene: TRBV2

CDR3 protein: CASSSHIRQGVSYEQYF
CDR3 length: 17
V gene: TRBV7-2

CDR3 protein: CASSDRGRGEQYF
CDR3 length: 13
V gene: TRBV27

CDR3 protein: CASSSRGLSTDTQYF
CDR3 length: 15
V gene: TRBV7-6

CDR3 protein: CASSNRGNQPQHF
CDR3 length: 13
V gene: TRBV19

CDR3 protein: CASSPGLAGGETQYF
CDR3 length: 15
V gene: TRBV7-6

CDR3 protein: CASSLAVRSYEQYF
CDR3 length: 14
V gene: TRBV7-2

CDR3 protein: CASSPAEGAEQPQHF
CDR3 length: 15
V gene: TRBV18

CDR3 protein: CASSLVRSTNEKLFF
CDR3 length: 15
V gene: TRBV7-2

CDR3 protein: CASSRTLYTEAFF
CDR3 length: 13
V gene: TRBV6-4

CDR3 protein: CASSLTRATDTQYF
CDR3 length: 14
V gene: TRBV5-1

CDR3 protein: CASSETGYYGYTF
CDR3 length: 13
V gene: TRBV6-1

CDR3 protein: CASSLGQSYEQYF
CDR3 length: 13
V gene: TRBV5-4

CDR3 protein: CASSQDVEGYYGYTF
CDR3 length: 15
V gene: TRBV4-1

CDR3 protein: CASSTPRTGVNTEAFF
CDR3 length: 16
V gene: TRBV19

CDR3 protein: CASSPGTLSYEQYF
CDR3 length: 14
V gene: TRBV11-2

CDR3 protein: CASSLDSGRDEQYF
CDR3 length: 14
V gene: TRBV5-1

CDR3 protein: CASNARTGNSGNTIYF
CDR3 length: 16
V gene: TRBV21-1

CDR3 protein: CASSLLNQPQHF
CDR3 length: 12
V gene: TRBV5-6

CDR3 protein: CASSPEGNYGYTF
CDR3 length: 13
V gene: TRBV6-5

CDR3 protein: CSVEGVRGYEQYF
CDR3 length: 13
V gene: TRBV29-1

CDR3 protein: CASSPGQFYGYTF
CDR3 length: 13
V gene: TRBV7-9

CDR3 protein: CASSLAGGLRTDTQYF
CDR3 length: 16
V gene: TRBV5-4

CDR3 protein: CASSQGRASSYNEQFF
CDR3 length: 16
V gene: TRBV4-1

CDR3 protein: CASSSGVYYGYTF
CDR3 length: 13
V gene: TRBV27

CDR3 protein: CASSIRPRNEPQYF
CDR3 length: 14
V gene: TRBV19

CDR3 protein: CASSDWQGSYNEQFF
CDR3 length: 15
V gene: TRBV6-1

CDR3 protein: CASSITLAHEQYF
CDR3 length: 13
V gene: TRBV19

CDR3 protein: CATSRGPGQGGSYEQYF
CDR3 length: 17
V gene: TRBV15

CDR3 protein: CASSVVSGTGGLAFF
CDR3 length: 15
V gene: TRBV9

CDR3 protein: CASSVYRLATSYEQYF
CDR3 length: 16
V gene: TRBV7-8

CDR3 protein: CASSWGVSAYEQYF
CDR3 length: 14
V gene: TRBV5-4

CDR3 protein: CAWTQHGNQPQHF
CDR3 length: 13
V gene: TRBV30

CDR3 protein: CASLGGVGELFF
CDR3 length: 12
V gene: TRBV12-3/TRBV12-4

CDR3 protein: CASSDETVGGYTF
CDR3 length: 13
V gene: TRBV6-1

CDR3 protein: CASGPGKTEAFF
CDR3 length: 12
V gene: TRBV12-5

CDR3 protein: CASSLTVNSPLHF
CDR3 length: 13
V gene: TRBV6-2/TRBV6-3

CDR3 protein: CATSDFSGGADTQYF
CDR3 length: 15
V gene: TRBV24-1

CDR3 protein: CASSLVIDPAGGYNEQFF
CDR3 length: 18
V gene: TRBV7-6